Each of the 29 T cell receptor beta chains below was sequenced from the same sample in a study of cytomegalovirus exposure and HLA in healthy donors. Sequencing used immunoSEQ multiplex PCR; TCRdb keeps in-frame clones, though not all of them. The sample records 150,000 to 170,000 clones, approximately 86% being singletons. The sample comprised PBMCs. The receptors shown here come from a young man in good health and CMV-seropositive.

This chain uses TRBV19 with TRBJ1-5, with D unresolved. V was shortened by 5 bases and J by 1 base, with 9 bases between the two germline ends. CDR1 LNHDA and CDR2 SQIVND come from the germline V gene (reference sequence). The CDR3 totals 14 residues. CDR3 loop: CASSVTRSNQPQHF. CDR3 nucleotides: TGTGCCAGTAGTGTTACGAGGAGCAATCAGCCCCAGCATTTT.

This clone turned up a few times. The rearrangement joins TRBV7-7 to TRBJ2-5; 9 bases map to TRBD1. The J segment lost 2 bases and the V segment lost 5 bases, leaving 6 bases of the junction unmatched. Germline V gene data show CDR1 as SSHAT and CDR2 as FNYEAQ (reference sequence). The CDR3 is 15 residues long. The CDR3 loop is CASSRGQGTQETQYF. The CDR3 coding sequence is TGTGCCAGCAGCAGAGGACAGGGGACACAAGAGACCCAGTACTTC.

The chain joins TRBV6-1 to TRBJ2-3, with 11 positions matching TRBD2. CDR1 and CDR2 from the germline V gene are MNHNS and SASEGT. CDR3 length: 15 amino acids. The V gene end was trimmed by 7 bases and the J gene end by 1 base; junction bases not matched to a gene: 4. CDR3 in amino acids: CASKETSGGTDTQYF. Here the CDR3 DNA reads TGTGCCAGCAAGGAGACTAGCGGGGGCACAGATACGCAGTATTTT.

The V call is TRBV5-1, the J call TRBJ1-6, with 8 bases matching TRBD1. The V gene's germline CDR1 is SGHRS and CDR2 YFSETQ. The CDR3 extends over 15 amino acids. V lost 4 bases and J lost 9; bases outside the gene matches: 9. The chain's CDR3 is CASSAGTGDGSPLHF. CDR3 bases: TGCGCCAGCAGCGCCGGGACAGGAGATGGTTCACCCCTCCACTTT.

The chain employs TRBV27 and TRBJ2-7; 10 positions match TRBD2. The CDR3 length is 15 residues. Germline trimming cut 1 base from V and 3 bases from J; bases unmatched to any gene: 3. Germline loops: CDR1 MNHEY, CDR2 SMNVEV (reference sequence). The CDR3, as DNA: TGTGCCAGCAGTTTATATTTAGCGGGGGGCTACGAGCAGTACTTC. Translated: CASSLYLAGGYEQYF.

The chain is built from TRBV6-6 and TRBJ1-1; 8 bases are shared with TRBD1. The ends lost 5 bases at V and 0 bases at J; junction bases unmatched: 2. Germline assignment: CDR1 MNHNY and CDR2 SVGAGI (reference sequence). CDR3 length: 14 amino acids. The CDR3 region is CASSPDRVNTEAFF. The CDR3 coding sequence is TGTGCCAGCAGTCCGGACAGGGTGAACACTGAAGCTTTCTTT.

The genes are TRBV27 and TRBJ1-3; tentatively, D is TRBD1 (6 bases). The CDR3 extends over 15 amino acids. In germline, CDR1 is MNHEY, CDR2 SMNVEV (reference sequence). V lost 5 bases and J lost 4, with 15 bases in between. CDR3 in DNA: TGTGCCAGCAGTCCTGACAGGAGGCCCGGAAACACCATATATTTT. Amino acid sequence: CASSPDRRPGNTIYF.

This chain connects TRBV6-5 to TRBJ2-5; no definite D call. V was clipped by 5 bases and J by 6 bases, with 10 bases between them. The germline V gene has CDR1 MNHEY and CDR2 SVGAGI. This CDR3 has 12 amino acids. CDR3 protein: CASSAPYQTQYF. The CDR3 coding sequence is TGTGCCAGCAGTGCGCCCTACCAGACCCAGTACTTC.

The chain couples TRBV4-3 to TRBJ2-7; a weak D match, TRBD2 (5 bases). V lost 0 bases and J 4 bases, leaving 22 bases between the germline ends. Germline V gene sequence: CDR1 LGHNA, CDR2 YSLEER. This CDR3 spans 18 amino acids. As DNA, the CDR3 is TGCGCCAGCAGCCAAGATCTGACCCGACATAAAACGGGATACGAGCAGTACTTC. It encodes CASSQDLTRHKTGYEQYF.

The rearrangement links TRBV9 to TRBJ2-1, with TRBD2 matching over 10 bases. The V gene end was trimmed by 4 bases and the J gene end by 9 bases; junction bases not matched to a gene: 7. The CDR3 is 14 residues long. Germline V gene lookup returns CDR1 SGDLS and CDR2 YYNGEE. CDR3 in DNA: TGTGCCAGCAGCCCACCGGGACTAGCGAGTGAGCAGTTCTTC. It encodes CASSPPGLASEQFF. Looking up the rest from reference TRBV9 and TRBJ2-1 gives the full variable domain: DSGVTQTPKHLITATGQRVTLRCSPRSGDLSVYWYQQSLDQGLQFLIQYYNGEERAKGNILERFSAQQFPDLHSELNLSSLELGDSALYFCASSPPGLASEQFFGPGTRLTVL.

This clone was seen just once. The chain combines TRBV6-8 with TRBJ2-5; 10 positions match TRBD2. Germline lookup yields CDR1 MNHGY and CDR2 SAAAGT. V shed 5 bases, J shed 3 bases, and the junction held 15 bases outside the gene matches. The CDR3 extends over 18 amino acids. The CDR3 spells CASSPPLGEREGKETQYF. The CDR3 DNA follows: TGTGCCAGCAGTCCGCCATTGGGGGAGCGGGAGGGGAAAGAGACCCAGTACTTC.

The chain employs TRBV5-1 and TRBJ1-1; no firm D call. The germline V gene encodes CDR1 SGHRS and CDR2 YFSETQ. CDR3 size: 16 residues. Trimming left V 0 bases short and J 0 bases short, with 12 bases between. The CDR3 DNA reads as TGCGCCAGCAGCTTGGGGTTGACAAATTTGAACACTGAAGCTTTCTTT. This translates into CASSLGLTNLNTEAFF.

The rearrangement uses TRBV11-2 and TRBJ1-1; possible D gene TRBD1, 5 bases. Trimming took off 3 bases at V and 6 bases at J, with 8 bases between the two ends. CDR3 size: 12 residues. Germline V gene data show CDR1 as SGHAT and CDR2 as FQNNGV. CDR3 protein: CASSFRGAEAFF. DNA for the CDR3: TGTGCCAGCAGCTTCCGGGGGGCTGAAGCTTTCTTT. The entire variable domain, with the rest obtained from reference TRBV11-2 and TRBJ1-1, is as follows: EAGVAQSPRYKIIEKRQSVAFWCNPISGHATLYWYQQILGQGPKLLIQFQNNGVVDDSQLPKDRFSAERLKGVDSTLKIQPAKLEDSAVYLCASSFRGAEAFFGQGTRLTVV.

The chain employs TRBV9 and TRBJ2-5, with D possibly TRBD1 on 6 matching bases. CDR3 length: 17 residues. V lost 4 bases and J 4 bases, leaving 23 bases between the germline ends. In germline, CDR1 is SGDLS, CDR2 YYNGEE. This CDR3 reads CASSSIGRGELGETQYF. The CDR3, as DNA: TGTGCCAGCAGCTCAATCGGCAGGGGAGAATTAGGAGAGACCCAGTACTTC.

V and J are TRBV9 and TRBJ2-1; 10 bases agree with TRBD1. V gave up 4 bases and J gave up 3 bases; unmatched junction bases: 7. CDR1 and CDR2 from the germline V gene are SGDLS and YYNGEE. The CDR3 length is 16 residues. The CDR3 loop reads CASSPAGTGVYNEQFF. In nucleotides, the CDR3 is TGTGCCAGCAGCCCCGCCGGGACAGGGGTCTACAATGAGCAGTTCTTC.

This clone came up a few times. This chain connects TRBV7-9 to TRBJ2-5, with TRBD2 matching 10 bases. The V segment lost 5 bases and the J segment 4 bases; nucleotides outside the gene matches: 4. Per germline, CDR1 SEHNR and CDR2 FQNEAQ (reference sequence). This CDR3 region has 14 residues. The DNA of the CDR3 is TGTGCCAGCAGCCTCACTAGCGGGGCAGAGACCCAGTACTTC. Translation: CASSLTSGAETQYF.

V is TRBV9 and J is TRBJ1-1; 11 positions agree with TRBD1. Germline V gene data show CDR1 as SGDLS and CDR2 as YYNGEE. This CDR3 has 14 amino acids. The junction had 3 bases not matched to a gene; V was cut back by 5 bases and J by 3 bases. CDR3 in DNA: TGTGCCAGCAGAGGGGACAGGGGGGACACTGAAGCTTTCTTT. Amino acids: CASRGDRGDTEAFF.

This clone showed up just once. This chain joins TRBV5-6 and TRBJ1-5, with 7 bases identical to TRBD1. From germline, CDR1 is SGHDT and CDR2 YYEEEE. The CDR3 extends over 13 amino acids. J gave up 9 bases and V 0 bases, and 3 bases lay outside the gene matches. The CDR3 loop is CASSLATGAPQHF. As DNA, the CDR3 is TGTGCCAGCAGCTTGGCTACAGGGGCGCCCCAGCATTTT. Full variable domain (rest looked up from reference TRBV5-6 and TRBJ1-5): DAGVTQSPTHLIKTRGQQVTLRCSPKSGHDTVSWYQQALGQGPQFIFQYYEEEERQRGNFPDRFSGHQFPNYSSELNVNALLLGDSALYLCASSLATGAPQHFGDGTRLSIL.

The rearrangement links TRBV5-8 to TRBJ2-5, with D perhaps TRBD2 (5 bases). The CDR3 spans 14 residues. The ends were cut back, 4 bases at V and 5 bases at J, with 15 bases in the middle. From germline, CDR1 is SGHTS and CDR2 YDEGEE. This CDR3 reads CASSDGVGAETQYF. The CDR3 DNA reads TGTGCCAGCAGCGACGGGGTCGGCGCGGAGACCCAGTACTTC.

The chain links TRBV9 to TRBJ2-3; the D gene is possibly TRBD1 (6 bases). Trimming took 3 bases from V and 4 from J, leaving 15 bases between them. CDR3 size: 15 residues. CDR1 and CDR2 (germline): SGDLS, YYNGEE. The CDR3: CASSGQGLIADTQYF. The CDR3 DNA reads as TGTGCCAGCAGCGGGCAGGGGCTGATCGCAGATACGCAGTATTTT. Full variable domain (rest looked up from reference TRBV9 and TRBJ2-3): DSGVTQTPKHLITATGQRVTLRCSPRSGDLSVYWYQQSLDQGLQFLIQYYNGEERAKGNILERFSAQQFPDLHSELNLSSLELGDSALYFCASSGQGLIADTQYFGPGTRLTVL.

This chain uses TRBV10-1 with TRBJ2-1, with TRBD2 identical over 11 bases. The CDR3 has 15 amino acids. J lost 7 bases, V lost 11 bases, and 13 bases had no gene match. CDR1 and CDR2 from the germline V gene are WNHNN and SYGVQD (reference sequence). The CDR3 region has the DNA TGCGCCGGGGCTGGTCTAGCGGGAGGCCGGAATGAGCAGTTCTTC. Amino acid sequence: CAGAGLAGGRNEQFF.

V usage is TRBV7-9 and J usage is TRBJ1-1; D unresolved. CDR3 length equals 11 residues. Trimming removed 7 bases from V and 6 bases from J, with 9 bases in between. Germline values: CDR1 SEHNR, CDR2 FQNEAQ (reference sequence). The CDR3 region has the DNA TGTGCCAGCATCGCTCAGGCTGAAGCTTTCTTT. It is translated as CASIAQAEAFF.

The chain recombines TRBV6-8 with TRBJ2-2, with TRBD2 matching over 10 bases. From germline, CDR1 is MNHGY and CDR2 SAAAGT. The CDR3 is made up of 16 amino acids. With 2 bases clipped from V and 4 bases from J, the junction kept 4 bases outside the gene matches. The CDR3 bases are TGTGCCAGCAGTTACAAGCGGGAGGGCCGCACCGGGGAGCTGTTTTTT. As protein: CASSYKREGRTGELFF.

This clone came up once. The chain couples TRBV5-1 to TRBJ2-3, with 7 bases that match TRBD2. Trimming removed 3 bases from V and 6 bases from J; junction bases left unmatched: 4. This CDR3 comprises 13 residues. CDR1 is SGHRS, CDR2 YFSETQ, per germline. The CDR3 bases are TGCGCCAGCAGCTGGACTAGTTCGGATACGCAGTATTTT. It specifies CASSWTSSDTQYF.

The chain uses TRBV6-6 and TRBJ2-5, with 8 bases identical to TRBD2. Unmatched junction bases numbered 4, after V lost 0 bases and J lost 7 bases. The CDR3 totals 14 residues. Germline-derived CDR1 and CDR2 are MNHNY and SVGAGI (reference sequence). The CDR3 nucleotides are TGTGCCAGCAGTTACTCGGGACTAGATGCGACCCAGTACTTC. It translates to CASSYSGLDATQYF.

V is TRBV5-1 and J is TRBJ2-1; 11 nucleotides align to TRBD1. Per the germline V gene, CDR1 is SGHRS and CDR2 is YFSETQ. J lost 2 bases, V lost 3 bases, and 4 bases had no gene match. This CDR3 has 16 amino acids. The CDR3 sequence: CASSWTGGVAYNEQFF. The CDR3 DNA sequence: TGCGCCAGCAGCTGGACAGGGGGCGTCGCCTACAATGAGCAGTTCTTC.

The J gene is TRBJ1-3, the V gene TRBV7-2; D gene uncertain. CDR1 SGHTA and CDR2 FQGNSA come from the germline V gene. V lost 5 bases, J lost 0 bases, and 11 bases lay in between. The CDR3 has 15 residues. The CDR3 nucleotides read TGTGCCAGCAGCCCCAATAGCGGCTCTGGAAACACCATATATTTT. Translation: CASSPNSGSGNTIYF.

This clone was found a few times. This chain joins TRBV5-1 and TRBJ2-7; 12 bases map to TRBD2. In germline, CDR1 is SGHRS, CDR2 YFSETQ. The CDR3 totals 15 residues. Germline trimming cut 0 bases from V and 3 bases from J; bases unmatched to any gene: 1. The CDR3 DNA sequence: TGCGCCAGCAGCTTGGAGACTAGCGGGAGCTACGAGCAGTACTTC. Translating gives CASSLETSGSYEQYF.

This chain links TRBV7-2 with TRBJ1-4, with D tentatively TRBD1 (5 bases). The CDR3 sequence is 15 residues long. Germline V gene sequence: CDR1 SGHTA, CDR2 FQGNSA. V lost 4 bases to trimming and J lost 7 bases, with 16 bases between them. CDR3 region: CASSYEGRVGEKLFF. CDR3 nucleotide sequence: TGTGCCAGCAGCTACGAAGGCAGGGTCGGTGAAAAACTGTTTTTT. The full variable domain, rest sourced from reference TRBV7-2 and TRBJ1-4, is GAGVSQSPSNKVTEKGKDVELRCDPISGHTALYWYRQSLGQGLEFLIYFQGNSAPDKSGLPSDRFSAERTGGSVSTLTIQRTQQEDSAVYLCASSYEGRVGEKLFFGSGTQLSVL.